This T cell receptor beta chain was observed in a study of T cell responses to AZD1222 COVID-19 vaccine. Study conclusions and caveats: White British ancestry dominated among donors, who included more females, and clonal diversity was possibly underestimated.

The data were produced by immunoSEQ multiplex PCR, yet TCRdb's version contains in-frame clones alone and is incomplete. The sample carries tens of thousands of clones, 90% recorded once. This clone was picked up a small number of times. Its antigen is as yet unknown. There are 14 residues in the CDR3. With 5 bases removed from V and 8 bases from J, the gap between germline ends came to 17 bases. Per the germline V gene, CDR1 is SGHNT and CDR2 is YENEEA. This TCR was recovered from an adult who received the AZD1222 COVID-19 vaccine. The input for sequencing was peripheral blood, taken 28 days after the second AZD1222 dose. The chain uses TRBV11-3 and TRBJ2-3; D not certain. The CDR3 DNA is TGTGCCAGCAGCCGATCCCGGACGGCGGTTACGCAGTATTTT. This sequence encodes CASSRSRTAVTQYF.